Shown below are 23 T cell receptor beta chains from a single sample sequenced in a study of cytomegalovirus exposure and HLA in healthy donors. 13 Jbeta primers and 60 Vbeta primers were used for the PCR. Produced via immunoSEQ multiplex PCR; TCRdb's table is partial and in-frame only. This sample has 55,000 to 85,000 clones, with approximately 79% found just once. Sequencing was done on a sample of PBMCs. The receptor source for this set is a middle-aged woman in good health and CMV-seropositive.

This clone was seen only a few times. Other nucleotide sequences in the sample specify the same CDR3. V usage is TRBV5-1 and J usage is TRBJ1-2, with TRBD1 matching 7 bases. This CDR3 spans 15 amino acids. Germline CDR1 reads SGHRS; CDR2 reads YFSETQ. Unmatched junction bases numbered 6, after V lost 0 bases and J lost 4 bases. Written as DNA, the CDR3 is TGCGCCAGCAGCTTGGGATGGGACAGTCTCTATGGCTACACCTTC. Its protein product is CASSLGWDSLYGYTF.

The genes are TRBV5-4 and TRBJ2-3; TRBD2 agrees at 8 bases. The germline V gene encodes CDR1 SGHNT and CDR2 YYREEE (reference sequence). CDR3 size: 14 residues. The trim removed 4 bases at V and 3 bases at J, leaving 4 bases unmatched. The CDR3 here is CASSRAGGTDTQYF. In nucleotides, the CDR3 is TGTGCCAGCAGCCGGGCGGGGGGTACAGATACGCAGTATTTT.

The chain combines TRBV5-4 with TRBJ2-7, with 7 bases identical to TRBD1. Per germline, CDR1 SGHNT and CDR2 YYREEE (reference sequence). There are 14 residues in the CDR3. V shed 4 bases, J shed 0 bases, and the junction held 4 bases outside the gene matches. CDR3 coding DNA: TGTGCCAGCAGCCCAGACAGGGTCTCCTACGAGCAGTACTTC. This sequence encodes CASSPDRVSYEQYF. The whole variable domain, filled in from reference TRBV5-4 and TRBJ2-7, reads ETGVTQSPTHLIKTRGQQVTLRCSSQSGHNTVSWYQQALGQGPQFIFQYYREEENGRGNFPPRFSGLQFPNYSSELNVNALELDDSALYLCASSPDRVSYEQYFGPGTRLTVT.

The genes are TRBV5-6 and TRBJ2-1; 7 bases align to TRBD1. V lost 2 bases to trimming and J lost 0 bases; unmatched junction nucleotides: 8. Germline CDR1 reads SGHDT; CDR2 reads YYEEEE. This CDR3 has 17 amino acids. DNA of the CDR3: TGTGCCAGCAGCTTTCGCTTCGAGGGGGCCTCCTACAATGAGCAGTTCTTC. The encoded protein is CASSFRFEGASYNEQFF.

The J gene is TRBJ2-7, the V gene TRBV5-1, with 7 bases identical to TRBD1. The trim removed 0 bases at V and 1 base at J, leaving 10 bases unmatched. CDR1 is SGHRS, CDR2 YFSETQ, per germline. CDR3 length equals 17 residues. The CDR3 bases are TGCGCCAGCAGCTTGGATTATTCTACAGGGGCGTCCTACGAGCAGTACTTC. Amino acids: CASSLDYSTGASYEQYF.

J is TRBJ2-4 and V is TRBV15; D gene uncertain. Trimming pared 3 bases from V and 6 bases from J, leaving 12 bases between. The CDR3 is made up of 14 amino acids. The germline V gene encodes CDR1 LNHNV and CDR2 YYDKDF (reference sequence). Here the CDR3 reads CATSRTITGNIQYF. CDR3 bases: TGTGCCACCAGCAGGACCATAACGGGAAACATTCAGTACTTC. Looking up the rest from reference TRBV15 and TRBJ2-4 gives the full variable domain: DAMVIQNPRYQVTQFGKPVTLSCSQTLNHNVMYWYQQKSSQAPKLLFHYYDKDFNNEADTPDNFQSRRPNTSFCFLDIRSPGLGDTAMYLCATSRTITGNIQYFGAGTRLSVL.

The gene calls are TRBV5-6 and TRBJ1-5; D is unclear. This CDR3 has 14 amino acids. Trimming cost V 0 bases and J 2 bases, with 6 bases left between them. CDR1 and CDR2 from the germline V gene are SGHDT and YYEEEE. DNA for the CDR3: TGTGCCAGCAGCTTGGCACATGGCAATCAGCCCCAGCATTTT. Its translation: CASSLAHGNQPQHF. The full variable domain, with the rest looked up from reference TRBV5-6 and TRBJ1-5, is DAGVTQSPTHLIKTRGQQVTLRCSPKSGHDTVSWYQQALGQGPQFIFQYYEEEERQRGNFPDRFSGHQFPNYSSELNVNALLLGDSALYLCASSLAHGNQPQHFGDGTRLSIL.

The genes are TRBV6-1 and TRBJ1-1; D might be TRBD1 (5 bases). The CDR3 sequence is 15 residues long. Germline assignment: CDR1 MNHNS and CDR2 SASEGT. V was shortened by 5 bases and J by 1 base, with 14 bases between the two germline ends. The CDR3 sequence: CASSQTSTGNTEAFF. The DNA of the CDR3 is TGTGCCAGCAGTCAAACATCAACAGGGAACACTGAAGCTTTCTTT.

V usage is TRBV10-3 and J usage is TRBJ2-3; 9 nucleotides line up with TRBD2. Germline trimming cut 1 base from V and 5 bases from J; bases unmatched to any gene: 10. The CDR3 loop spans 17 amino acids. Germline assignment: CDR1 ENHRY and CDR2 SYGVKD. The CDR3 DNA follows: TGTGCCATCAGTGAGTGGTCTAGCGGGGTCCGGGGAGATACGCAGTATTTT. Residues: CAISEWSSGVRGDTQYF.

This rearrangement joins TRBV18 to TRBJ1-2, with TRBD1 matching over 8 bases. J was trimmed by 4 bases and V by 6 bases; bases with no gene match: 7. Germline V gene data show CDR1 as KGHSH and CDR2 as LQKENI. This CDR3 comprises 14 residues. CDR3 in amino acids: CASSSGGSGYGYTF. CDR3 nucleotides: TGTGCCAGCTCGTCAGGGGGCTCAGGCTATGGCTACACCTTC.

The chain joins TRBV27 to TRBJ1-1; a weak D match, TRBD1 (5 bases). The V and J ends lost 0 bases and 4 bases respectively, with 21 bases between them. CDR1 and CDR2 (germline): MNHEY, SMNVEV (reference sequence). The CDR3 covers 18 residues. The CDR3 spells CASSLSSRLGLRGTEAFF. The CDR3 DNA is TGTGCCAGCAGTTTATCGTCTAGGTTGGGACTTAGAGGCACTGAAGCTTTCTTT.

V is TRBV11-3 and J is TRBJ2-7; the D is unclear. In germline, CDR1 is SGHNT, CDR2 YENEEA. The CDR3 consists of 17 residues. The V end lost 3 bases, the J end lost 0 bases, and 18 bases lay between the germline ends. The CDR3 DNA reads TGTGCCAGCAGCTTCCGTCTGGGCGCAGAGAACTCCTACGAGCAGTACTTC. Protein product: CASSFRLGAENSYEQYF.

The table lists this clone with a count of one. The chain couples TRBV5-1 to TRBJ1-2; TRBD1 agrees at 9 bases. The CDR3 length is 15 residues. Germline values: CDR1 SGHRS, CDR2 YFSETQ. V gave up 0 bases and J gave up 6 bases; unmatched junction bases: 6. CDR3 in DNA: TGCGCCAGCAGCTTGGTTCCGGACAGGGGTGATGGCTACACCTTC. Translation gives CASSLVPDRGDGYTF.

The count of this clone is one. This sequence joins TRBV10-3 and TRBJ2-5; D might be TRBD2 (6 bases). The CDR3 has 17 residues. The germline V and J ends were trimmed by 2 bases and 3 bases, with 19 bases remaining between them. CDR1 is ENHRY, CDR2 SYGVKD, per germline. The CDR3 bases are TGTGCCATCAGTGAGCAAGAGGAGGAGGGTGTTGAAGAGACCCAGTACTTC. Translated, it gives CAISEQEEEGVEETQYF.

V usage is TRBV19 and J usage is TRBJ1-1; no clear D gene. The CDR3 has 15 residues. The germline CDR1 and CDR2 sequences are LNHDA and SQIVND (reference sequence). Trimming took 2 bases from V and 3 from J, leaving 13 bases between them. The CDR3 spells CASSIIGEEDTEAFF. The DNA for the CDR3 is TGTGCCAGTAGTATAATCGGGGAGGAAGACACTGAAGCTTTCTTT.

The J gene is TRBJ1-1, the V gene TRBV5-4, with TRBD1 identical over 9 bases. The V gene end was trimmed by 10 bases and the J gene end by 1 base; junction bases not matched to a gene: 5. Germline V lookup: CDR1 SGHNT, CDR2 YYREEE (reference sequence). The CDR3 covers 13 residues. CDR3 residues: CAGGQGTNTEAFF. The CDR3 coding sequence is TGTGCCGGGGGACAGGGTACGAACACTGAAGCTTTCTTT.

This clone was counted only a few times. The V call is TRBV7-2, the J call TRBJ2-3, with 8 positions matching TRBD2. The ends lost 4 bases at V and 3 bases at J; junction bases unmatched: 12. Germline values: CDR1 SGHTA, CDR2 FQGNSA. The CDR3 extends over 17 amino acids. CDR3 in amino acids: CASSSFLRGAVTDTQYF. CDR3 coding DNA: TGTGCCAGCAGCTCCTTCTTGCGGGGGGCGGTAACAGATACGCAGTATTTT.

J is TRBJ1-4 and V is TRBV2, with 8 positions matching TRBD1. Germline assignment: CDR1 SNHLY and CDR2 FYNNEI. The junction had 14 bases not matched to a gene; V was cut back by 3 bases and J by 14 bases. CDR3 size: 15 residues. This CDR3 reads CASSDIASTGVNLFF. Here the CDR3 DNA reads TGTGCCAGCAGTGATATAGCGTCGACAGGGGTAAATCTGTTTTTT.

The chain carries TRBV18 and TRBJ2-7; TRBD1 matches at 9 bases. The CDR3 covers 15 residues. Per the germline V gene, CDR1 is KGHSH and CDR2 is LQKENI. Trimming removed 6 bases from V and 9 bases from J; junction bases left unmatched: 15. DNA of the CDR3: TGTGCCAGCTCTCCCCCGGGACAGGGTCTGGACGCGCAGTACTTC. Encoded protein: CASSPPGQGLDAQYF.

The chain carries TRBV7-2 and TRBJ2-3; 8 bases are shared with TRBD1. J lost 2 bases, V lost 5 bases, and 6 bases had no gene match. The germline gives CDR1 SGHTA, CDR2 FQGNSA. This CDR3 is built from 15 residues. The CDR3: CASSTRTGFTDTQYF. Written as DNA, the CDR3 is TGTGCCAGCAGCACCCGGACAGGGTTCACAGATACGCAGTATTTT.

This chain's CDR3 is CASGIEGVGTEAFF. The CDR3 DNA reads as TGTGCCAGCGGGATCGAGGGGGTTGGCACTGAAGCTTTCTTT. The gene calls are TRBV2 and TRBJ1-1; a weak D match, TRBD1 (6 bases). CDR1 is SNHLY, CDR2 FYNNEI, per germline. The CDR3 spans 14 residues. V dropped 8 bases and J dropped 4 bases, with 17 bases sitting between them.

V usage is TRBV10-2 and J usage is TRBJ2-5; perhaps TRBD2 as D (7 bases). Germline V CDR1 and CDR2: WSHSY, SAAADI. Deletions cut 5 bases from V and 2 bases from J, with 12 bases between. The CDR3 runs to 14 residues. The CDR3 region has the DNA TGCGCCAGCAGTAAGGGGGGGACTCAAGAGACCCAGTACTTC. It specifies CASSKGGTQETQYF.

CDR3 sequence: CASSSRGVGSSPLHF. The CDR3 nucleotides are TGTGCCAGCAGCTCTCGGGGAGTAGGAAGTTCACCCCTCCACTTT. The chain joins TRBV11-2 to TRBJ1-6; D is uncertain. This CDR3 is built from 15 residues. Germline V gene lookup returns CDR1 SGHAT and CDR2 FQNNGV. Trimming took 4 bases from V and 9 from J, leaving 16 bases between them.